The rows below give T cell receptor beta chains drawn from one sample of a study of early T cells in non-severe SARS-CoV-2 infection. Via MiXCR, TCRdb re-called the 5' RACE reads, giving one row per CDR3 protein. Of about 110,000 distinct CDR3 sequences listed, roughly 12% are singletons. The sequencing here drew on whole blood, taken at baseline. The receptors were sampled from an adult who was a healthcare worker with PCR-confirmed SARS-CoV-2 infection or an uninfected control (not recorded which). Each CDR3 is given with its conserved first and last residue. The order of the fields is clone size, V gene, CDR3 protein. Expanded clones are given a class, and other clones once, few, many or no size at all.

>many|TRBV7-9
CASSPWDGPKRTQYF
>.|TRBV21-1
CASSKVPVRVSGYTF
>.|TRBV18
CASSPPVGGSPYEQYF
>few|TRBV2
CASTEGNTIYF
>.|TRBV7-2
CASSSPGRNYEQYF
>.|TRBV20-1
CSASDGGPSYEQYF
>once|TRBV6-5
CASSYSTGTGYTF
>many|TRBV20-1
CSARARGWTGGNNEQFF
>many|TRBV20-1
CSARDRGTGDYEQYF
>.|TRBV27
CASSSGAYQPQHF